This T cell receptor beta chain is from a study of T-cell reconstitution after alpha-beta-depleted transplantation in children. Trimming shortened V by 4 bases and J by 0 bases, and 13 bases separated the two germline ends. CDR3 length: 15 amino acids. Germline-derived CDR1 and CDR2 are SGHTA and FQGNSA. TCRbeta library construction was performed incorporating unique molecular identifiers. TCRdb ran MiXCR on the PCR reads and lists one entry per CDR3 protein. This sample has around 380,000 distinct CDR3 sequences; 9.5% to 13% occur once, and the top ten carry about 5%. The sequenced sample was PBMCs from the stem cell graft donor, obtained from the stem cell graft. V usage is TRBV7-2 and J usage is TRBJ2-7, with a tentative D call TRBD2 (5 bases). This TCR derives from a human donor who donated a stem cell graft to a child with acute myeloid leukemia. The CDR3, as DNA: TGTGCCAGCAGCTCGCGCCCGGGGTCCTCCTACGAGCAGTACTTC. Its protein product is CASSSRPGSSYEQYF.